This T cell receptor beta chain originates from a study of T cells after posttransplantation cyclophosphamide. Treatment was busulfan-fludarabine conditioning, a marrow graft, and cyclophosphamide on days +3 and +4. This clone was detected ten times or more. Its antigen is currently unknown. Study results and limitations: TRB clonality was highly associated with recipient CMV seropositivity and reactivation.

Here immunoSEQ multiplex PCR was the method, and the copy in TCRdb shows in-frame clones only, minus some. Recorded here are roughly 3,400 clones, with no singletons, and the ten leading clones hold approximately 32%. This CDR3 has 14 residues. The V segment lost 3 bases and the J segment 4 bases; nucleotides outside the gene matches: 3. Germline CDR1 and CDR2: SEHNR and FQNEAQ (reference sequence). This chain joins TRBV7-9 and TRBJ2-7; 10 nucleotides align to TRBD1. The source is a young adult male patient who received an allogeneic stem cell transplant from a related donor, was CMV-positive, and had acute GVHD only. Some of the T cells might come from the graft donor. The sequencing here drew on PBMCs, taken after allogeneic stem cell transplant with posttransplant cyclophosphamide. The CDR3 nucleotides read TGTGCCAGCAGCTTGCCGGGACAGGGGTACGAGCAGTACTTC. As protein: CASSLPGQGYEQYF.